One sample yielded the 8 T cell receptor beta chains listed below, sequenced in a study of T cells in Graves' hyperthyroidism and ophthalmopathy (dated by TCRdb to the late 2010s). Library creation used multiplex PCR. The run used an Illumina HiSeq 2000. The TCR beta CDR3 regions were amplified from RNA transcripts. The TCR CDR3 was subjected to a first round of RT-PCR using the HTBI primer set and the Qiagen OneStep RT-PCR kit. Starting from the raw public reads, TCRdb applied fastp trimming at Q25, assembled clones with MiXCR and retained in-frame beta chains. Identical CDR3 proteins give one entry, which carries the most common genes and DNA. For this sample there are around 350,000 distinct CDR3 sequences; roughly a sixth appear just once. Together, the top ten hold around a third of the sample. The sequenced sample consisted of blood. Receptors originate from a woman aged 25 to 39 with Graves' hyperthyroidism that later progressed to Graves' ophthalmopathy.

In its sample, this clonotype was seen a few times. V usage is TRBV19 and J usage is TRBJ1-1; 7 nucleotides agree with TRBD1. Trimming at V came to 7 bases and at J to 5 bases, leaving 13 bases not matched to a gene. The CDR3 spans 15 residues. CDR1 LNHDA and CDR2 SQIVND come from the germline V gene (reference sequence). The CDR3 DNA reads TGTGCCAGTACGCCCTTAGGACAGGATTTAACTGAAGCTTTCTTT. Translated: CASTPLGQDLTEAFF. The entire variable domain, with the rest obtained from reference TRBV19 and TRBJ1-1, is as follows: DGGITQSPKYLFRKEGQNVTLSCEQNLNHDAMYWYRQDPGQGLRLIYYSQIVNDFQKGDIAEGYSVSREKKESFPLTVTSAQKNPTAFYLCASTPLGQDLTEAFFGQGTRLTVV.

This clonotype was recorded many times. The rearrangement uses TRBV11-1 and TRBJ1-5, with D possibly matching TRBD1 (6 bases). Germline CDR1 reads SGHAT; CDR2 reads FQDESV (reference sequence). The CDR3 consists of 15 residues. V lost 5 bases, J lost 2 bases, and 13 bases lay in between. Here the CDR3 reads CASSPGQGRNQPQHF. DNA for the CDR3: TGTGCCAGCAGCCCGGGACAAGGGCGCAATCAGCCCCAGCATTTT. Filled out from reference TRBV11-1 and TRBJ1-5, the complete variable domain reads EAEVAQSPRYKITEKSQAVAFWCDPISGHATLYWYRQILGQGPELLVQFQDESVVDDSQLPKDRFSAERLKGVDSTLKIQPAELGDSAMYLCASSPGQGRNQPQHFGDGTRLSIL.

This clonotype was seen repeatedly, ten times or more. This rearrangement joins TRBV5-1 to TRBJ2-7; 8 bases fit TRBD1. Germline CDR1 reads SGHRS; CDR2 reads YFSETQ. This CDR3 has 14 amino acids. J lost 6 bases, V lost 5 bases, and 10 bases had no gene match. In DNA form, the CDR3 reads TGCGCCAGCAGTTTCCCGGGACAGGCTGCCGAGCAGTACTTC. This gives the protein CASSFPGQAAEQYF. Supplemented by reference TRBV5-1 and TRBJ2-7, the full variable domain reads KAGVTQTPRYLIKTRGQQVTLSCSPISGHRSVSWYQQTPGQGLQFLFEYFSETQRNKGNFPGRFSGRQFSNSRSEMNVSTLELGDSALYLCASSFPGQAAEQYFGPGTRLTVT.

V is TRBV7-9 and J is TRBJ2-7; D may be TRBD2 (6 bases). The V end was cut by 5 bases, the J end by 5 bases, with 19 bases between. Germline lookup yields CDR1 SEHNR and CDR2 FQNEAQ (reference sequence). The CDR3 is made up of 15 amino acids. CDR3 nucleotide sequence: TGTGCCAGCAGCCCCCCGCGTGGAGGGCCCAACGAGCAGTACTTC. Protein: CASSPPRGGPNEQYF. Using reference TRBV7-9 and TRBJ2-7 for the parts outside the CDR3, the full variable domain is DTGVSQNPRHKITKRGQNVTFRCDPISEHNRLYWYRQTLGQGPEFLTYFQNEAQLEKSRLLSDRFSAERPKGSFSTLEIQRTEQGDSAMYLCASSPPRGGPNEQYFGPGTRLTVT.

The V call is TRBV5-1, the J call TRBJ1-1, with TRBD1 matching over 10 bases. J lost 5 bases, V lost 5 bases, and 12 bases had no gene match. The germline CDR1 and CDR2 sequences are SGHRS and YFSETQ. This CDR3 spans 16 amino acids. CDR3 amino acids: CASRLIPGTGDTEAFF. The CDR3 bases are TGCGCCAGCAGACTGATTCCCGGGACAGGGGATACTGAAGCTTTCTTT.

This clonotype was seen at least ten times. This rearrangement joins TRBV3-1 to TRBJ2-1, with D tentatively TRBD1 (6 bases). The CDR3 extends over 14 amino acids. Germline V lookup: CDR1 LGHDT, CDR2 YNNKEL (reference sequence). The germline V and J ends were trimmed by 1 base and 2 bases, with 6 bases remaining between them. In nucleotides, the CDR3 is TGTGCCAGCAGCCAAGGGGACACCTACAATGAGCAGTTCTTC. Translation: CASSQGDTYNEQFF.

This clonotype showed up just a few times. V gene TRBV2 combines with J gene TRBJ2-7, with 10 bases fitting TRBD1. The germline gives CDR1 SNHLY, CDR2 FYNNEI. Trimming took 6 bases from V and 4 from J; bases not matched to a gene: 9. The CDR3 is 15 amino acids. The CDR3 nucleotides are TGTGCCAGCAGCAGAGAGCGGGGACAGGGGTACGAGCAGTACTTC. It encodes CASSRERGQGYEQYF.

The genes are TRBV4-1 and TRBJ1-6; 8 nucleotides align to TRBD1. The germline V gene has CDR1 MGHRA and CDR2 YSYEKL. J gave up 3 bases and V 0 bases, and 4 bases lay outside the gene matches. The CDR3 covers 17 residues. CDR3 nucleotides: TGCGCCAGCAGCCAAGATCAGGGGGCGAGCTATAATTCACCCCTCCACTTT. This gives the protein CASSQDQGASYNSPLHF.